A selection of T cell receptor beta chains follows, all from one sample in a study of beta chain features in type 1 diabetes. Assay: immunoSEQ multiplex PCR; the TCRdb copy retains only in-frame clones and omits some. The data contain roughly 730,000 clones, roughly an eighth of them singletons. The sequenced sample consisted of naive CD4+ T cells from blood. The receptors here all came from a man aged 18 to 30 with type 1 diabetes. The CDR3 runs from the conserved cysteine through the conserved F or W. D genes are given only for firm matches. Part of the rows lack a size; the others show once, few, many or a class for expanded clones.

D: -
size: few
V: TRBV28
J: TRBJ2-7
CDR3: CASSPSAYYEQYF
DNA: TGTGCCAGCAGCCCCTCGGCATACTACGAGCAGTACTTC

D: -
size: few
V: TRBV12-5
J: TRBJ2-1
CDR3: CASGLVYGDEQFF
DNA: TGTGCTAGTGGTTTGGTGTATGGAGATGAGCAGTTCTTC

D: -
size: -
V: TRBV10-3
J: TRBJ2-5
CDR3: CAISGQVQETQYF
DNA: TGTGCCATCAGTGGCCAGGTCCAAGAGACCCAGTACTTC

D: -
size: few
V: TRBV25-1
J: TRBJ1-2
CDR3: CASSEGSEGWRGYTF
DNA: TGTGCCAGCAGTGAAGGGTCCGAAGGGTGGCGAGGCTACACCTTC

D: TRBD1
size: -
V: TRBV5-6
J: TRBJ2-6
CDR3: CASSLLPGQPSGANVLTF
DNA: TGTGCCAGCAGCTTACTCCCGGGACAGCCGTCTGGGGCCAACGTCCTGACTTTC

D: -
size: -
V: TRBV2
J: TRBJ1-2
CDR3: CASSAGRSNYGYTF
DNA: TGTGCCAGCAGTGCGGGGCGTTCTAACTATGGCTACACCTTC

D: -
size: few
V: TRBV5-4
J: TRBJ2-3
CDR3: CASSLGFGDTDTQYF
DNA: TGTGCCAGCAGCTTGGGCTTCGGGGACACAGATACGCAGTATTTT

D: -
size: few
V: TRBV9
J: TRBJ2-1
CDR3: CASSPQGNSYNEQFF
DNA: TGTGCCAGCAGTCCTCAGGGGAACTCCTACAATGAGCAGTTCTTC

D: -
size: -
V: TRBV9
J: TRBJ1-1
CDR3: CASSPSRLNTEAFF
DNA: TGTGCCAGCAGCCCATCACGGCTGAACACTGAAGCTTTCTTT

D: -
size: -
V: TRBV5-1
J: TRBJ2-3
CDR3: CASGGGPGTDTQYF
DNA: TGCGCCAGCGGAGGGGGCCCGGGAACAGATACGCAGTATTTT

D: -
size: few
V: TRBV7-2
J: TRBJ1-5
CDR3: CASSLSMGAKPQHF
DNA: TGTGCCAGCAGCTTATCGATGGGGGCTAAGCCCCAGCATTTT

D: TRBD1
size: few
V: TRBV28
J: TRBJ1-6
CDR3: CASSFGSGTGASPLHF
DNA: TGTGCCAGCAGTTTTGGCTCCGGGACAGGGGCTTCACCCCTCCACTTT

D: -
size: few
V: TRBV2
J: TRBJ2-5
CDR3: CASSTGPETQYF
DNA: TGTGCCAGCAGTACCGGACCAGAGACCCAGTACTTC

D: TRBD2
size: few
V: TRBV2
J: TRBJ2-1
CDR3: CASSEHAGAYNEQFF
DNA: TGTGCCAGCAGTGAACACGCGGGAGCCTACAATGAGCAGTTCTTC

D: -
size: few
V: TRBV5-8
J: TRBJ2-2
CDR3: CASSPQRSGNTGELFF
DNA: TGTGCCAGCAGCCCGCAGCGATCCGGCAACACCGGGGAGCTGTTTTTT

D: -
size: few
V: TRBV12-5
J: TRBJ2-2
CDR3: CASGLQGDGELFF
DNA: TGTGCTAGTGGATTACAGGGCGACGGGGAGCTGTTTTTT

D: -
size: -
V: TRBV7-9
J: TRBJ2-5
CDR3: CASSQAGTQETQYF
DNA: TGTGCCAGCAGCCAGGCCGGGACCCAAGAGACCCAGTACTTC

D: TRBD1
size: once
V: TRBV6-5
J: TRBJ1-4
CDR3: CASSYLSDRVNEKLFF
DNA: TGTGCCAGCAGTTACTTATCCGACAGGGTCAATGAAAAACTGTTTTTT

D: TRBD1
size: few
V: TRBV28
J: TRBJ1-2
CDR3: CASRSGTDASYTF
DNA: TGTGCCAGCAGGTCCGGGACAGACGCTAGCTACACCTTC

D: TRBD2
size: -
V: TRBV4-2
J: TRBJ2-5
CDR3: CASSQGGGPYQETQYF
DNA: TGTGCCAGCAGCCAGGGCGGGGGGCCGTACCAAGAGACCCAGTACTTC

D: -
size: few
V: TRBV30
J: TRBJ2-7
CDR3: CAWSVQAVYEQYF
DNA: TGTGCCTGGAGTGTACAGGCAGTATACGAGCAGTACTTC

D: -
size: -
V: TRBV30
J: TRBJ2-6
CDR3: CAWSRGSGRAGANVLTF
DNA: TGTGCCTGGAGTCGCGGCTCAGGGCGAGCTGGGGCCAACGTCCTGACTTTC

D: TRBD1
size: -
V: TRBV9
J: TRBJ1-4
CDR3: CASSIQGAGEKLFF
DNA: TGTGCCAGCAGCATCCAGGGGGCTGGAGAAAAACTGTTTTTT

D: -
size: -
V: TRBV6-1
J: TRBJ2-3
CDR3: CASSDRPQGLTTDTQYF
DNA: TGTGCCAGCAGTGATAGGCCCCAAGGTTTGACCACAGATACGCAGTATTTT

D: -
size: -
V: TRBV6-5
J: TRBJ2-1
CDR3: CATYDPTGKDEQFF
DNA: TGTGCCACCTACGACCCGACAGGCAAAGATGAGCAGTTCTTC

D: -
size: -
V: TRBV5-1
J: TRBJ1-6
CDR3: CASSLSGDTSSPLHF
DNA: TGCGCCAGCAGCTTGTCGGGGGACACCTCTTCACCCCTCCACTTT

D: -
size: few
V: TRBV7-9
J: TRBJ1-2
CDR3: CASKLGANYGYTF
DNA: TGTGCCAGCAAACTGGGAGCTAACTATGGCTACACCTTC

D: TRBD1
size: -
V: TRBV10-3
J: TRBJ1-3
CDR3: CAISQGADTIYF
DNA: TGTGCCATCAGCCAGGGGGCAGACACCATATATTTT

D: TRBD2
size: few
V: TRBV28
J: TRBJ2-5
CDR3: CASSEWGLAGVLETQYF
DNA: TGTGCCAGCAGCGAATGGGGACTAGCGGGGGTTCTAGAGACCCAGTACTTC

D: -
size: -
V: TRBV5-1
J: TRBJ1-1
CDR3: CASSLVPAVNTEAFF
DNA: TGCGCCAGCAGCTTGGTGCCAGCGGTGAACACTGAAGCTTTCTTT

D: TRBD2
size: -
V: TRBV7-9
J: TRBJ2-1
CDR3: CASSSHRDSAGGEQFF
DNA: TGTGCCAGCAGCTCGCACCGGGACTCCGCGGGGGGGGAGCAGTTCTTC

D: -
size: -
V: TRBV5-4
J: TRBJ2-6
CDR3: CASSFYSGANVLTF
DNA: TGTGCCAGCAGCTTCTACTCTGGGGCCAACGTCCTGACTTTC

D: -
size: -
V: TRBV29-1
J: TRBJ1-4
CDR3: CSVNLGATNEKLFF
DNA: TGCAGCGTTAACCTGGGGGCAACTAATGAAAAACTGTTTTTT

D: TRBD2
size: few
V: TRBV5-1
J: TRBJ2-1
CDR3: CASSFSGAGDNEQFF
DNA: TGCGCCAGCAGCTTTTCCGGAGCGGGGGACAATGAGCAGTTCTTC

D: -
size: few
V: TRBV7-9
J: TRBJ2-7
CDR3: CASSSTERYYEQYF
DNA: TGTGCCAGCAGCTCCACAGAAAGATACTACGAGCAGTACTTC

D: -
size: few
V: TRBV10-3
J: TRBJ2-3
CDR3: CAISTATDTQYF
DNA: TGTGCCATCAGTACGGCCACAGATACGCAGTATTTT

D: -
size: few
V: TRBV6-5
J: TRBJ1-3
CDR3: CASSYSVQRGTIYF
DNA: TGTGCCAGCAGTTACTCGGTCCAACGGGGCACCATATATTTT

D: TRBD1
size: -
V: TRBV5-6
J: TRBJ2-1
CDR3: CASSLAGTGAREQFF
DNA: TGTGCCAGCAGCTTGGCTGGGACAGGGGCCCGAGAGCAGTTCTTC

D: -
size: few
V: TRBV15
J: TRBJ2-5
CDR3: CATSRDMGQETQYF
DNA: TGTGCCACCAGCAGAGATATGGGACAAGAGACCCAGTACTTC

D: -
size: few
V: TRBV7-9
J: TRBJ1-1
CDR3: CASSLSQGITEAFF
DNA: TGTGCCAGCAGCTTATCTCAGGGAATTACTGAAGCTTTCTTT

D: -
size: few
V: TRBV21-1
J: TRBJ1-5
CDR3: CASNRVKRNQPQHF
DNA: TGTGCCAGCAATAGGGTGAAGCGCAATCAGCCCCAGCATTTT

D: -
size: -
V: TRBV30
J: TRBJ1-2
CDR3: CAWIMRADANYGYTF
DNA: TGTGCCTGGATAATGAGGGCCGACGCTAACTATGGCTACACCTTC

D: -
size: -
V: TRBV30
J: TRBJ1-1
CDR3: CAWSVLSWAEAFF
DNA: TGTGCCTGGAGTGTACTCAGTTGGGCTGAAGCTTTCTTT

D: -
size: -
V: TRBV2
J: TRBJ2-2
CDR3: CASLFGANTGELFF
DNA: TGTGCCAGTCTCTTCGGGGCAAACACCGGGGAGCTGTTTTTT

D: TRBD1
size: -
V: TRBV4-1
J: TRBJ1-6
CDR3: CASSGQAPSSYNSPLHF
DNA: TGCGCCAGCAGTGGACAGGCCCCGAGCTCCTATAATTCACCCCTCCACTTT

D: -
size: -
V: TRBV28
J: TRBJ2-7
CDR3: CASSPGSSYEQYF
DNA: TGTGCCAGCAGCCCCGGGTCTTCCTACGAGCAGTACTTC

D: -
size: few
V: TRBV6-4
J: TRBJ2-3
CDR3: CASSDRARATDTQYF
DNA: TGTGCCAGCAGTGACAGAGCCAGGGCCACAGATACGCAGTATTTT

D: TRBD2
size: few
V: TRBV9
J: TRBJ2-3
CDR3: CASSARGTSGTDTQYF
DNA: TGTGCCAGCAGCGCCCGCGGGACTAGCGGCACAGATACGCAGTATTTT

D: -
size: -
V: TRBV19
J: TRBJ2-5
CDR3: CASSYGLRETQYF
DNA: TGTGCCAGTAGTTACGGACTCAGGGAGACCCAGTACTTC

D: -
size: few
V: TRBV29-1
J: TRBJ1-3
CDR3: CSVESGGERGNTIYF
DNA: TGCAGCGTTGAATCTGGGGGCGAAAGAGGAAACACCATATATTTT

D: TRBD1
size: few
V: TRBV4-1
J: TRBJ2-1
CDR3: CASRTGILASYNEQFF
DNA: TGCGCCAGCAGGACAGGGATCCTTGCCTCCTACAATGAGCAGTTCTTC

D: TRBD2
size: few
V: TRBV6-1
J: TRBJ2-7
CDR3: CASTLTSGLTYEQYF
DNA: TGTGCCAGCACCTTGACTAGCGGGCTGACCTACGAGCAGTACTTC